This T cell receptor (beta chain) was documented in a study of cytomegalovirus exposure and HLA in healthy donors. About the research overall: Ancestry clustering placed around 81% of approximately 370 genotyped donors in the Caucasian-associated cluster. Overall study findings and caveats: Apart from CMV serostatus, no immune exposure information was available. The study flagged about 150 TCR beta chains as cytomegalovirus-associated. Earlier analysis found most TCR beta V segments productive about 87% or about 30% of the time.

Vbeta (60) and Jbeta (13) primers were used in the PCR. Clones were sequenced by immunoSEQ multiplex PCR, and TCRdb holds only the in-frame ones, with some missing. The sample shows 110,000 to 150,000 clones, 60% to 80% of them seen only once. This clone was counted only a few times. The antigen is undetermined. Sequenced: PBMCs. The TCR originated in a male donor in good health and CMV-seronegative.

The CDR3 spells CAGNRARSYGYTF. The CDR3 DNA is TGTGCCGGAAACAGGGCAAGGAGCTATGGCTACACCTTC. The gene calls are TRBV30 and TRBJ1-2; TRBD1 is a possible D gene (6 bases). The V end lost 8 bases, the J end lost 4 bases, and 17 bases lay between the germline ends. Germline CDR1 reads GTSNPN; CDR2 reads SVGIG (reference sequence). CDR3 length: 13 amino acids.